This is a list of T cell receptor beta chains from one sample in a study of OX40 agonist ivuxolimab in advanced cancers. Using immunoSEQ multiplex PCR, the repertoire was profiled, and TCRdb retains in-frame clones only, with some absent. The table lists 39,000 or so clones, around 92% of them singletons, with around 0.6% in the top ten. Here the sequenced sample was CD4+ or CD8+ T cells sorted from blood, taken in a trial of the OX40 agonist ivuxolimab. Every receptor here comes from an adult with an advanced solid tumor such as melanoma, head and neck, liver or kidney cancer. The CDR3 runs from the conserved cysteine through the conserved F or W. The D gene is left open where the match is weak. Part of the rows lack a size; the others show once, few, many or a class for expanded clones.

size	D	J	V	CDR3	DNA
NA	NA	TRBJ1-1	TRBV25-1	CASSKSWDTEAFF	TGTGCCAGCAGTAAGTCATGGGACACTGAAGCTTTCTTT
NA	NA	TRBJ2-3	TRBV4-2	CASSQDSAFTDTQYF	TGTGCCAGCAGCCAAGATTCCGCGTTCACAGATACGCAGTATTTT
NA	NA	TRBJ2-2	TRBV2	CASSQLADTGELFF	TGTGCCAGCAGCCAGCTAGCCGACACCGGGGAGCTGTTTTTT
once	TRBD2	TRBJ2-3	TRBV7-2	CASSLEGMWRGGSDTQYF	TGTGCCAGCAGCTTAGAAGGGATGTGGCGGGGGGGCTCTGATACGCAGTATTTT
NA	NA	TRBJ2-3	TRBV11-3	CASSSSKAQYF	TGTGCCAGCAGCTCGTCCAAGGCGCAGTATTTT
NA	TRBD1	TRBJ1-1	TRBV7-2	CASSRRQGANTEAFF	TGTGCCAGCAGCCGAAGACAGGGGGCAAACACTGAAGCTTTCTTT
NA	NA	TRBJ1-2	TRBV9	CASSVAPTGGYTF	TGTGCCAGCAGCGTAGCGCCGACCGGGGGCTACACCTTC
NA	TRBD2	TRBJ2-3	TRBV4-2	CASSHVTSGGGWDTQYF	TGTGCCAGCAGCCACGTTACTAGCGGGGGTGGTTGGGATACGCAGTATTTT
NA	NA	TRBJ1-1	TRBV6-6	CASSPDTEAFF	TGTGCCAGCAGCCCGGACACTGAAGCTTTCTTT
NA	TRBD1	TRBJ2-7	TRBV15	CATSRDNDRVYEQYF	TGTGCCACCAGCAGAGATAACGACAGGGTCTACGAGCAGTACTTC
NA	NA	TRBJ2-5	TRBV5-1	CASSLTIQTGTQYF	TGCGCCAGCAGCTTAACCATTCAGACCGGGACCCAGTACTTC